The entry below describes one T cell receptor (beta chain). Some clones are missing from TCRdb's copy, which holds only in-frame ones; the method was immunoSEQ multiplex PCR. The data contain about 2.2 million clones, around 93% of them singletons. As defined, naive CD8 cells were CD45RO-negative and positively selected for CCR7, with terminally differentiated effector memory CD45RA+ cells excluded. This sample is part of a study of shared clonotypes between healthy human individuals. From germline, CDR1 is GTSNPN and CDR2 SVGIG (reference sequence). The CDR3 has 15 amino acids. Trimming removed 3 bases from V and 4 bases from J, with 16 bases in between.

J is TRBJ2-1 and V is TRBV30, with a tentative D call TRBD2 (5 bases). The receptor was derived from a man between 18 and 35 years old in good health. Some clones in this sample may be carry-over from other donors' samples. The sequencing input was naive CD8+ T cells from PBMCs. CDR3 sequence: CAWSGPRGAYNEQFF. In DNA form, the CDR3 reads TGTGCCTGGAGCGGTCCCCGGGGAGCATACAATGAGCAGTTCTTC.